This TCR beta chain was recorded in a study of T cell responses to AZD1222 COVID-19 vaccine. Sequenced by immunoSEQ multiplex PCR; TCRdb stores in-frame clones only, minus some. The sample lists some 130,000 clones; 87% were seen once. This clone was found once. This CDR3 region has 19 residues. Source: peripheral blood, taken on day 0 of AZD1222 vaccination. This sequence joins TRBV21-1 and TRBJ2-1; the tabulated D call, TRBD1, remains unverified against the DNA. TRBV21-1 is reported as a pseudogene. This receptor was obtained from an adult in good health. This CDR3 is CASSKDPAGTGGFYNEQFF. The CDR3 DNA follows: TGTGCCAGCAGCAAAGATCCCGCCGGGACAGGGGGCTTCTACAATGAGCAGTTCTTC.